The clone carrying this TCR beta chain showed up many times. These data are taken from a study of neurological immune-mediated disorders. Each CDR3 protein is one row after TCRdb ran MiXCR on the 5' RACE reads. Among tens of thousands of distinct CDR3 sequences listed, approximately 12% were seen once. The time point was: longitudinal time-point 1 (baseline). V was clipped by 8 bases and J by 7 bases, with 12 bases between them. Per germline, CDR1 ENHRY and CDR2 SYGVKD. The CDR3 has 13 residues. This sequence joins TRBV10-3 and TRBJ1-6, with D possibly being TRBD1 (5 bases). Material for sequencing was PBMCs. The source is a male donor with HTLV-1-associated myelopathy (HAM/TSP). The CDR3 coding sequence is TGTGCCATCCGCCCAGGGTCGAATTCACCCCTCCACTTT. It codes for CAIRPGSNSPLHF.